The 7 T cell receptor beta chains given below trace back to one sample, sequenced in a study of memory CD4+ T cells and cytomegalovirus serostatus. Assay: immunoSEQ multiplex PCR; the TCRdb copy retains only in-frame clones and omits some. This sample carries approximately 41,000 clones, 76% of them seen once, and the ten largest clones take roughly 6.5%. Single viable CD3+CD4+CD8-CD45RO+ cells were sorted as the memory CD4+ T cells. Sequencing was performed on memory CD4+ T cells from blood. The receptors derive from an adult in good health and CMV-seronegative.

V gene TRBV30 combines with J gene TRBJ1-1; D is perhaps TRBD1 (6 bases). V was cut by 0 bases and J by 4 bases, with 12 bases left in between. Germline V CDR1 and CDR2: GTSNPN, SVGIG (reference sequence). The CDR3 loop spans 14 amino acids. DNA of the CDR3: TGTGCCTGGAGTGTACTGAGGGGGGGCACTGAAGCTTTCTTT. The encoded protein is CAWSVLRGGTEAFF.

The chain recombines TRBV30 with TRBJ1-4; D is ambiguous. The CDR3 is 14 amino acids. Germline CDR1 reads GTSNPN; CDR2 reads SVGIG (reference sequence). V was clipped by 0 bases and J by 8 bases, with 13 bases between them. Written as DNA, the CDR3 is TGTGCCTGGAGTGTAAGGGCTGGCCGGGAAAAACTGTTTTTT. Translation gives CAWSVRAGREKLFF.

This clone has more than one count but fewer than ten. The chain joins TRBV28 to TRBJ2-2; TRBD1 aligns across 8 bases. Unmatched junction bases numbered 10, after V lost 4 bases and J lost 6 bases. The CDR3 runs 16 residues. Per germline, CDR1 MDHEN and CDR2 SYDVKM. The CDR3: CASSYPQGVNPGELFF. The CDR3 nucleotides read TGTGCCAGCAGTTATCCACAGGGGGTTAACCCCGGGGAGCTGTTTTTT.

The chain links TRBV18 to TRBJ1-1; 7 bases are a match to TRBD1. The V gene end was trimmed by 5 bases and the J gene end by 7 bases; junction bases not matched to a gene: 7. This CDR3 spans 13 amino acids. Germline V gene data show CDR1 as KGHSH and CDR2 as LQKENI. Here the CDR3 DNA reads TGTGCCAGCTCAGTGGACAGGAGGGGTGAAGCTTTCTTT. This gives the protein CASSVDRRGEAFF.

This clone has only a few counts. The rearrangement joins TRBV6-1 to TRBJ2-5, with D perhaps TRBD1 (5 bases). The germline V gene encodes CDR1 MNHNS and CDR2 SASEGT. The ends were cut back, 0 bases at V and 14 bases at J, with 16 bases in the middle. This CDR3 spans 13 amino acids. Written as DNA, the CDR3 is TGTGCCAGCAGTGAAGCGCTTGCCAGGGCCTCCTACTTC. It translates to CASSEALARASYF.

The table lists this clone with a count of one. This rearrangement joins TRBV14 to TRBJ1-1; the D is unclear. The ends were cut back, 5 bases at V and 3 bases at J, with 10 bases in the middle. Germline-derived CDR1 and CDR2 are SGHDN and FVKESK. CDR3 size: 13 residues. The chain's CDR3 is CASSATQDTEAFF. CDR3 sequence (DNA): TGTGCCAGCAGCGCCACGCAGGACACTGAAGCTTTCTTT.

The J gene is TRBJ1-1, the V gene TRBV28; 9 nucleotides match TRBD1. There are 18 residues in the CDR3. The V and J ends lost 5 bases and 1 base, in that order; junction bases with no gene match: 14. Per germline, CDR1 MDHEN and CDR2 SYDVKM. CDR3 nucleotide sequence: TGTGCCAGCAGTCTTCTTTCGGGACAGGGTAGGGGGAACACTGAAGCTTTCTTT. It specifies CASSLLSGQGRGNTEAFF.